The 8 T cell receptor beta chains listed next were all sequenced from one sample in a study of beta chain features in type 1 diabetes. Overall study findings and caveats: Shortening of TCRB CDR3s, moderate but significant, appeared in all four CD4+ subsets of Type 1 diabetes patients.

The entirety of the isolated RNA underwent reverse transcription, so expressed TCRB transcripts were sequenced. Profiled with immunoSEQ multiplex PCR; TCRdb holds only in-frame clones, not every one. The table includes around 690,000 clones, around 12% detected once. These receptors have no identified antigens. The sample comprised naive CD4+ T cells from blood. These receptors all stem from a young man with type 1 diabetes.

With respect to this clone: Other DNA sequences in this sample translate to the same CDR3. The rearrangement joins TRBV9 to TRBJ2-1; 9 bases fit TRBD1. The CDR3 has 15 residues. Trimming at V came to 4 bases and at J to 3 bases, leaving 5 bases not matched to a gene. Germline V gene lookup returns CDR1 SGDLS and CDR2 YYNGEE. The CDR3 coding sequence is TGTGCCAGCAGCCCGGGACAGGGATTCTACAATGAGCAGTTCTTC. It encodes CASSPGQGFYNEQFF.

This clone was recorded a few times. The rearrangement uses TRBV4-2 and TRBJ1-2; 7 bases are shared with TRBD1. The V and J ends lost 1 base and 7 bases, in that order; junction bases with no gene match: 9. Germline V gene lookup returns CDR1 LGHNA and CDR2 YNFKEQ. The CDR3 has 15 residues. The CDR3 region is CASSQVETGWSGYTF. The CDR3 DNA is TGTGCCAGCAGCCAAGTTGAGACAGGGTGGAGTGGCTACACCTTC.

V usage is TRBV18 and J usage is TRBJ1-3; the D is unclear. The V gene's germline CDR1 is KGHSH and CDR2 LQKENI. The CDR3 totals 17 residues. Trimming left V 0 bases short and J 0 bases short, with 12 bases between. The CDR3 bases are TGTGCCAGCTCACCACCGGGTTTGCAGCGCTCTGGAAACACCATATATTTT. Translated, it gives CASSPPGLQRSGNTIYF.

This clone was counted a few times. The rearrangement links TRBV5-4 to TRBJ2-7, with D maybe TRBD2 (7 bases). The germline V and J ends were trimmed by 3 bases and 5 bases, with 21 bases remaining between them. Germline CDR1 is SGHNT and CDR2 is YYREEE (reference sequence). The CDR3 runs to 16 residues. The CDR3: CASSSNRGAGTHEQYF. As DNA, the CDR3 is TGTGCCAGCAGCTCCAACCGGGGGGCCGGTACCCACGAGCAGTACTTC.

The DNA of the CDR3 is TGCGCCAGCAGCTTGCGCGGGGTCGAGCAGTACTTC. It translates to CASSLRGVEQYF. This chain uses TRBV5-1 with TRBJ2-7, with a possible D match to TRBD2 (6 bases). CDR3 length equals 12 residues. Trimming cost V 1 base and J 6 bases, with 8 bases left between them. The germline gives CDR1 SGHRS, CDR2 YFSETQ.

CDR3 amino acids: CASSLPRQPQHF. The CDR3 DNA reads as TGTGCCAGCAGCCTACCGAGGCAGCCCCAGCATTTT. The chain carries TRBV28 and TRBJ1-5; D unresolved. CDR3 length equals 12 residues. CDR1 is MDHEN, CDR2 SYDVKM, per germline. V lost 6 bases and J 7 bases, leaving 10 bases between the germline ends.

As to this clone: This sample includes further DNA sequences coding for the same CDR3. The rearrangement joins TRBV30 to TRBJ2-3; D might be TRBD2 (6 bases). Germline V gene sequence: CDR1 GTSNPN, CDR2 SVGIG (reference sequence). The CDR3 has 13 residues. V dropped 0 bases and J dropped 3 bases, with 7 bases sitting between them. The CDR3 here is CAWSVRGTDTQYF. CDR3 DNA: TGTGCCTGGAGTGTACGGGGGACAGATACGCAGTATTTT.

The chain combines TRBV14 with TRBJ2-7; the D call may be TRBD1 or TRBD2 (5 bases each). V was shortened by 4 bases and J by 2 bases, with 12 bases between the two germline ends. CDR3 length equals 14 residues. Germline CDR1 is SGHDN and CDR2 is FVKESK. The CDR3 DNA sequence: TGTGCCAGCAGCCGGGACCGGGGTGCCTACGAGCAGTACTTC. This codes for CASSRDRGAYEQYF. The full variable domain, completed using reference TRBV14 and TRBJ2-7, is EAGVTQFPSHSVIEKGQTVTLRCDPISGHDNLYWYRRVMGKEIKFLLHFVKESKQDESGMPNNRFLAERTGGTYSTLKVQPAELEDSGVYFCASSRDRGAYEQYFGPGTRLTVT.